The source of this T cell receptor beta chain is a study of human T cells and chemical hapten exposure. The wider study: Sensitization employed 2% DPC on approximately 2 cm by approximately 2 cm of upper inner arm skin. Patients, predominantly female, presented with alopecia areata, totalis or universalis.

The study's library attached unique molecular identifiers to single cDNA molecules. MiXCR, applied by TCRdb to the RACE reads, yields one record per CDR3 protein. Among fewer than 130,000 distinct CDR3 sequences listed, 8% to 13% were seen once. Between the trimmed V and J ends, which lost 1 base and 8 bases, there was a span of 17 bases. The CDR3 sequence is 14 residues long. From germline, CDR1 is GTSNPN and CDR2 SVGIG (reference sequence). The time point: patch test 1, 2 weeks after DPC sensitization. Treatment in this sample: therapeutic diphenylcyclopropenone sensitization with weekly scalp DPC. The authors' total RNA extraction used unfractionated whole blood.

Sequenced here: whole blood, sampled in connection with sensitization to the hapten diphenylcyclopropenone (DPC). This sequence joins TRBV30 and TRBJ1-2; no definite D call. This TCR derives from a woman in her thirties or forties with alopecia areata. Some clones in this sample may be carry-over from other donors' samples. Here the CDR3 reads CAWSGPKKGGGYTF. CDR3 nucleotides: TGTGCCTGGAGTGGGCCGAAGAAGGGAGGCGGCTACACCTTC.